The 21 T cell receptor beta chains presented below share a single source sample, sequenced in a study of blood T cells in healthy people across ages. The use of a sample-barcoded 5' primer and a J-beta primer mix characterized a second PCR of roughly 6 to 11 cycles. TCRdb reprocessed the 5' RACE reads with MiXCR, giving one entry per CDR3 protein. Among over 950,000 distinct CDR3 sequences, 51% were seen once, and the ten largest hold about a fifth. The sequencing sample was made of blood. All receptors come from a woman aged 60 to 75 in good health.

V gene TRBV7-2 combines with J gene TRBJ2-7, with D perhaps TRBD2 (6 bases). This CDR3 is 15 amino acids long. Per germline, CDR1 SGHTA and CDR2 FQGNSA. Trimming took 5 bases from V and 0 from J, leaving 14 bases between them. The CDR3 bases are TGTGCCAGCAGCCAGGGAGGTGGACCCTCCTACGAGCAGTACTTC. Its protein is CASSQGGGPSYEQYF.

As regards this clonotype: One junction end disagrees with the germline gene, perhaps due to a read error. The rearrangement links TRBV7-2 to TRBJ2-1; 7 nucleotides agree with TRBD2. This CDR3 comprises 14 residues. Germline V CDR1 and CDR2: SGHTA, FQGNSA. The CDR3 here is CAGSGEISYNEQFF. Written as DNA, the CDR3 is TGTGCCGGCAGCGGGGAAATTTCCTACAATGAGCAGTTCTTC.

This clonotype was recorded a few times. The chain has TRBV24-1 and TRBJ2-1, with 12 nucleotides matching TRBD1. V shed 4 bases, J shed 10 bases, and the junction held 10 bases outside the gene matches. The CDR3 is 16 residues long. In germline, CDR1 is KGHDR, CDR2 SFDVKD. Written as DNA, the CDR3 is TGTGCCACCAGTGACCTCCGGGACAGGGGGCGCAACGAGCAGTTCTTC. Protein sequence: CATSDLRDRGRNEQFF.

The chain employs TRBV29-1 and TRBJ2-4; TRBD2 matches at 8 bases. The J call may be faulty, since TRBJ2-7 better matches the DNA end. The length of the CDR3 is 13 residues. Looked up from germline, CDR1 is SQVTM and CDR2 is ANQGSEA. As DNA, the CDR3 is TGCAGCGTTGCTCGAGCGGGAGATGGCGAGCAGTACTTC. This translates into CSVARAGDGEQYF.

This clonotype showed up just once. The CDR3 nucleotides are TGTGCCAGCAGTTTCCATCCAGCACAGTACGAGCAGTACTTC. This sequence encodes CASSFHPAQYEQYF. J is TRBJ2-7 and V is TRBV27; D gene uncertain. Trimming pared 3 bases from V and 4 bases from J, leaving 13 bases between. The V gene's germline CDR1 is MNHEY and CDR2 SMNVEV (reference sequence). This CDR3 region has 14 residues.

This clonotype was seen more than once but under ten times. The chain employs TRBV11-2 and TRBJ2-7; no reliable D call. The CDR3 totals 14 residues. V shed 0 bases and J shed 12 bases, with 18 bases lying between them. The germline V gene encodes CDR1 SGHAT and CDR2 FQNNGV. This chain's CDR3 is CASSLDQTRPLLYF. The DNA for the CDR3 is TGTGCCAGCAGCTTAGACCAGACAAGACCGCTTCTGTACTTC.

The chain carries TRBV10-2 and TRBJ2-3; D possibly uses TRBD1 or TRBD2 (6 bases each). The CDR3 contains 15 residues. V dropped 2 bases and J dropped 3 bases, with 12 bases sitting between them. Looked up from germline, CDR1 is WSHSY and CDR2 is SAAADI. CDR3 in DNA: TGCGCCAGCAGTGAGGGGGGGCTCGGTACAGATACGCAGTATTTT. Its protein product is CASSEGGLGTDTQYF.

The rearrangement joins TRBV4-1 to TRBJ2-3, with TRBD2 matching over 14 bases. Germline CDR1 reads MGHRA; CDR2 reads YSYEKL. This CDR3 comprises 17 residues. V lost 0 bases and J lost 4; bases outside the gene matches: 3. As DNA, the CDR3 is TGCGCCAGCAGCCAAGAGGGACTAGCGGGAGTTTCAGATACGCAGTATTTT. Its translation: CASSQEGLAGVSDTQYF.

The table lists this clonotype with many counts. The chain combines TRBV3-1 with TRBJ2-5; D remains ambiguous. Germline V gene lookup returns CDR1 LGHDT and CDR2 YNNKEL (reference sequence). This CDR3 comprises 13 residues. V lost 5 bases and J lost 7, with 14 bases in between. CDR3 sequence (DNA): TGTGCCAGCAGCGACGACCCCTTGGGGACCCAGTACTTC. Its translation is CASSDDPLGTQYF.

This chain links TRBV25-1 with TRBJ2-7, with D perhaps TRBD1 (6 bases). CDR1 and CDR2 (germline): MGHDK, SYGVNS. Trimming removed 8 bases at V and 3 bases at J, with 20 bases between. This CDR3 region has 15 residues. CDR3 sequence reads: CASPVGGTNNYEQYF. CDR3 nucleotides: TGTGCCAGCCCGGTTGGGGGCACGAATAACTACGAGCAGTACTTC.

In its sample, this clonotype was seen once. The V and J genes are TRBV4-3 and TRBJ2-6; a possible D gene is TRBD1 (6 bases). The germline gives CDR1 LGHNA, CDR2 YSLEER. The V end was cut by 6 bases, the J end by 0 bases, with 15 bases between. This CDR3 has 17 amino acids. The CDR3 loop reads CASRGEHRASGANVLTF. In DNA, the CDR3 is TGCGCCAGCAGAGGTGAGCACAGGGCCTCTGGGGCCAACGTCCTGACTTTC.

The chain recombines TRBV7-2 with TRBJ2-7; no reliable D call. The CDR3 sequence is 12 residues long. The germline V gene has CDR1 SGHTA and CDR2 FQGNSA. V dropped 5 bases and J dropped 2 bases, with 7 bases sitting between them. The CDR3 is CASSITTYEQYF. The CDR3 nucleotides read TGTGCCAGCAGCATCACTACCTACGAGCAGTACTTC. The full variable domain, completed using reference TRBV7-2 and TRBJ2-7, is GAGVSQSPSNKVTEKGKDVELRCDPISGHTALYWYRQSLGQGLEFLIYFQGNSAPDKSGLPSDRFSAERTGGSVSTLTIQRTQQEDSAVYLCASSITTYEQYFGPGTRLTVT.

The gene calls are TRBV4-2 and TRBJ2-1; 7 nucleotides line up with TRBD2. V dropped 0 bases and J dropped 9; count of bases not matched to a gene: 17. Per the germline V gene, CDR1 is LGHNA and CDR2 is YNFKEQ. CDR3 length: 18 residues. This chain's CDR3 is CASSQEGLWAGVLTEQFF. CDR3 nucleotide sequence: TGTGCCAGCAGCCAAGAGGGTCTGTGGGCGGGAGTTCTTACTGAGCAGTTCTTC.

Comments on this clonotype: Relative to the germline gene, one junction end is altered; a read error may explain this. The V and J genes are TRBV10-3 and TRBJ1-1; D is undetermined. Germline V gene sequence: CDR1 ENHRY, CDR2 SYGVKD. This CDR3 spans 14 amino acids. This CDR3 reads CAVSESVGTAEAFF. The CDR3 DNA follows: TGTGCCGTCAGTGAGTCGGTGGGAACGGCTGAAGCTTTCTTT.

The table lists this clonotype with a few counts. This sequence joins TRBV27 and TRBJ2-1, with D possibly TRBD2 on 5 matching bases. Trimming pared 5 bases from V and 4 bases from J, leaving 15 bases between. The CDR3 totals 15 residues. Germline lookup yields CDR1 MNHEY and CDR2 SMNVEV (reference sequence). This CDR3 reads CASSPGVASYNEQFF. In nucleotides, the CDR3 is TGTGCCAGCAGTCCCGGGGTAGCCAGTTACAATGAGCAGTTCTTC.

V gene TRBV6-5 combines with J gene TRBJ2-7, with 13 bases aligning to TRBD2. Per the germline V gene, CDR1 is MNHEY and CDR2 is SVGAGI. The CDR3 totals 17 residues. After removal of 2 bases from V and 6 bases from J, the junction contained 10 bases not matched to a gene. The CDR3: CASSYLLAGGLLGEQYF. Here the CDR3 DNA reads TGTGCCAGCAGTTACCTACTAGCGGGAGGGCTTCTTGGCGAGCAGTACTTC.

This chain joins TRBV27 and TRBJ2-5, with unresolved D. CDR3 length equals 14 residues. V was clipped by 6 bases and J by 2 bases, with 13 bases between them. Germline V gene lookup returns CDR1 MNHEY and CDR2 SMNVEV (reference sequence). The chain's CDR3 is CASSEIPAQETQYF. Written as DNA, the CDR3 is TGTGCCAGCAGCGAAATTCCGGCACAAGAGACCCAGTACTTC.

CDR3 protein: CASSVDRRGSTDTQYF. CDR3 nucleotides: TGTGCCAGCAGCGTGGACAGGAGGGGTAGCACAGATACGCAGTATTTT. The chain joins TRBV5-6 to TRBJ2-3; D perhaps matches TRBD1 (7 bases). Germline V gene sequence: CDR1 SGHDT, CDR2 YYEEEE. Trimming stripped 4 bases from V and 0 bases from J, with 15 bases between. The CDR3 sequence is 16 residues long. Full variable domain (missing parts from reference TRBV5-6 and TRBJ2-3): DAGVTQSPTHLIKTRGQQVTLRCSPKSGHDTVSWYQQALGQGPQFIFQYYEEEERQRGNFPDRFSGHQFPNYSSELNVNALLLGDSALYLCASSVDRRGSTDTQYFGPGTRLTVL.

This chain joins TRBV10-3 and TRBJ1-2; D unresolved. This CDR3 comprises 13 residues. Germline CDR1 is ENHRY and CDR2 is SYGVKD. V lost 5 bases, J lost 6 bases, and 13 bases lay in between. The CDR3 reads CAISPRQEHGYTF. DNA of the CDR3: TGTGCCATCAGTCCGCGCCAGGAGCATGGCTACACCTTC.

Only a few counts were recorded for this clonotype. The CDR3 sequence is CSVSLTLAGEQYF. For the CDR3, the DNA is TGCAGCGTTTCCCTCACCTTAGCGGGCGAGCAGTACTTC. J is TRBJ2-7 and V is TRBV29-1; 7 bases align to TRBD2. The CDR3 has 13 amino acids. Germline V CDR1 and CDR2: SQVTM, ANQGSEA. V lost 5 bases to trimming and J lost 6 bases; unmatched junction nucleotides: 10.

This sequence joins TRBV27 and TRBJ2-7, with unresolved D. The CDR3 is 12 amino acids. Trimming pared 6 bases from V and 2 bases from J, leaving 8 bases between. CDR1 and CDR2 (germline): MNHEY, SMNVEV (reference sequence). The CDR3 DNA sequence: TGTGCCAGCAGCCACAACCCCTACGAGCAGTACTTC. Its protein is CASSHNPYEQYF.